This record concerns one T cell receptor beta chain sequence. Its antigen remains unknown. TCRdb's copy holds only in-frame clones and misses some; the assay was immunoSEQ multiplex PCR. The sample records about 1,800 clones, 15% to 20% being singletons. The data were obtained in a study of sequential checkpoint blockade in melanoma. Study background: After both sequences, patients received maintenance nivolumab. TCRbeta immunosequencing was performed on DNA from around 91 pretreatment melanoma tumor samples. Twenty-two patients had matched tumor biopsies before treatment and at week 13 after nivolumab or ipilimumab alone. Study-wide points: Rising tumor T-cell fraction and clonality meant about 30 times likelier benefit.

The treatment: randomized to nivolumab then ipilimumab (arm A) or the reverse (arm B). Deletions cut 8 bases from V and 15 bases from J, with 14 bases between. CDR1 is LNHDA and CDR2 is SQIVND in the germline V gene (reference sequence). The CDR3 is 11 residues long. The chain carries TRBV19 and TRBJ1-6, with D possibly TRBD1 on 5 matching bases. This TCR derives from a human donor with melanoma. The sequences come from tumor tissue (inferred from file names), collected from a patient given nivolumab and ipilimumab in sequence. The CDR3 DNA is TGTGCCAGTGGACCGACAGCGTTCCTCCACTTT. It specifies CASGPTAFLHF.